The clone carrying this T cell receptor beta chain came up a few times. Its antigen is unidentified. TCRalpha and TCRbeta libraries used 5'RACE with constant-segment primers and UMIs. MiXCR, run by TCRdb on the 5' RACE reads, gives a single entry per CDR3 protein. The sample consists of around 390,000 distinct CDR3 sequences, 16% of them appearing once. This record belongs to a study of T-cell memory formation after mild COVID-19. Study-wide background: The two donors had largely donor-specific TCR clusters.

Broader study findings: Pre-infection memory showed some responding clones, and this suggested that cross-reactive memory joined. Later expanders leaned CD4+, whereas day 15 to 85 contracting clones were balanced CD4/CD8.

The V gene lost 0 bases and the J gene lost 3 bases, with 9 bases spanning the gap. The CDR3 has 14 residues. Germline CDR1 reads LGHNA; CDR2 reads YNFKEQ. The sequencing sample was made of PBMCs or a T cell subset sorted from them (not recorded which). This chain uses TRBV4-2 with TRBJ2-7; D not resolved. The TCR originated in a man in his late teens or twenties who had mild COVID-19 (a few samples of this study predate the infection). Cell type and time point are not known. CDR3 bases: TGTGCCAGCAGCCAAGATCGGCTCGACTACGAGCAGTACTTC. Residues: CASSQDRLDYEQYF.